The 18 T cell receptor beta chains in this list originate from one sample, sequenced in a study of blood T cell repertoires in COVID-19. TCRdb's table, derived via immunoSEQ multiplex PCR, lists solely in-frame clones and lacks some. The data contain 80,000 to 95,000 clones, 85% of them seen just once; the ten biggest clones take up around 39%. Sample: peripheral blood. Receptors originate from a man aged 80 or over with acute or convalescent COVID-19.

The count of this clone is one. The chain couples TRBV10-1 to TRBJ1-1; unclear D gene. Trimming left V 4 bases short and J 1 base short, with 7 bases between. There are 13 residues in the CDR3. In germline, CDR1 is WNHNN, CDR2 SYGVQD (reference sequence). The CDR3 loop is CASSAVRNTEAFF. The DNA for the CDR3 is TGCGCCAGCAGTGCGGTTAGGAACACTGAAGCTTTCTTT.

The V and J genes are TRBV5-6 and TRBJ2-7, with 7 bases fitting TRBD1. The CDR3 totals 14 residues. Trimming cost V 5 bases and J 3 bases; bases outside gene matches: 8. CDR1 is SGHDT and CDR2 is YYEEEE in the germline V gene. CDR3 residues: CASRAGDSIYEQYF. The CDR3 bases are TGTGCCAGCAGGGCCGGGGACAGCATCTACGAGCAGTACTTC.

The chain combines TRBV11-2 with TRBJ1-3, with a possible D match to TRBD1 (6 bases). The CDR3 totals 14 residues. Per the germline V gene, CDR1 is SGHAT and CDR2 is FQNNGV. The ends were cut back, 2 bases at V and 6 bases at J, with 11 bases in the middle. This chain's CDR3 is CASSLSPGVNTIYF. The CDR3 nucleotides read TGTGCCAGCAGCTTAAGCCCAGGGGTAAACACCATATATTTT. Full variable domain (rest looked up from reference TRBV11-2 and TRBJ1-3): EAGVAQSPRYKIIEKRQSVAFWCNPISGHATLYWYQQILGQGPKLLIQFQNNGVVDDSQLPKDRFSAERLKGVDSTLKIQPAKLEDSAVYLCASSLSPGVNTIYFGEGSWLTVV.

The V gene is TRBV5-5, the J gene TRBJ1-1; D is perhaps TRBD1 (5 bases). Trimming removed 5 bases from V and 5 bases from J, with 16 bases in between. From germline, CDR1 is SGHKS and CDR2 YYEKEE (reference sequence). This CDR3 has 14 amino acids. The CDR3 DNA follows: TGTGCCAGCAGGCCCTACCCTGGGGGGACTGAAGCTTTCTTT. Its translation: CASRPYPGGTEAFF.

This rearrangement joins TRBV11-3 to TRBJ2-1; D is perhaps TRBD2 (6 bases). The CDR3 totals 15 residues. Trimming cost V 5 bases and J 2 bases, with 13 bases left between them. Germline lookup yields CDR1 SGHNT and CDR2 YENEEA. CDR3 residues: CASSVGGEAYNEQFF. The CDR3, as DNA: TGTGCCAGCAGCGTCGGGGGAGAAGCCTACAATGAGCAGTTCTTC.

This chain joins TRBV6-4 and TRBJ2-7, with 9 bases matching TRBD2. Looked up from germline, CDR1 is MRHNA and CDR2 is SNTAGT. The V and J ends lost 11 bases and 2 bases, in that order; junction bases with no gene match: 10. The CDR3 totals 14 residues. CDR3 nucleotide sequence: TGTGCCTATCCCTGGGCTAGCGGGACCTACGAGCAGTACTTC. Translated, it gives CAYPWASGTYEQYF.

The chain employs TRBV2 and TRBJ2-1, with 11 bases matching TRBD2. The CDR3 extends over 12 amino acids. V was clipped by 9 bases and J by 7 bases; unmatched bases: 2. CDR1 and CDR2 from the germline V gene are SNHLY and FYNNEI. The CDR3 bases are TGTGCCAGTCGACTAGCGGGGAATGAGCAGTTCTTC. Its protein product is CASRLAGNEQFF. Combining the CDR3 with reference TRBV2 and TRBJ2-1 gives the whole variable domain EPEVTQTPSHQVTQMGQEVILRCVPISNHLYFYWYRQILGQKVEFLVSFYNNEISEKSEIFDDQFSVERPDGSNFTLKIRSTKLEDSAMYFCASRLAGNEQFFGPGTRLTVL.

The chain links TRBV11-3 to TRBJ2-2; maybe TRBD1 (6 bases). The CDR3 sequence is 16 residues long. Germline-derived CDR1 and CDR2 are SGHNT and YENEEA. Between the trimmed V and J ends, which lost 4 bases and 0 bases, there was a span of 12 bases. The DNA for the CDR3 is TGTGCCAGCAGCTCCTGGACAGCGGCGAACACCGGGGAGCTGTTTTTT. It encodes CASSSWTAANTGELFF.

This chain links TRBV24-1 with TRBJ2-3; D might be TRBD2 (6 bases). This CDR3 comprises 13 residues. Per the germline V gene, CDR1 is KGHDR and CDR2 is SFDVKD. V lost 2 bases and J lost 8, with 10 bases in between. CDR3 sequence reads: CATSDSPGLTQYF. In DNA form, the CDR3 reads TGTGCCACCAGTGATTCACCGGGACTTACGCAGTATTTT.

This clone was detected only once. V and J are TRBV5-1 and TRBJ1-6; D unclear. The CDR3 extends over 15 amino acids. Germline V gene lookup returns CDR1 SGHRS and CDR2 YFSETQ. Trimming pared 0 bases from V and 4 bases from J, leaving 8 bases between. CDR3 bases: TGCGCCAGCAGCTTGGAGAGGGAGTATAATTCACCCCTCCACTTT. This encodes CASSLEREYNSPLHF.

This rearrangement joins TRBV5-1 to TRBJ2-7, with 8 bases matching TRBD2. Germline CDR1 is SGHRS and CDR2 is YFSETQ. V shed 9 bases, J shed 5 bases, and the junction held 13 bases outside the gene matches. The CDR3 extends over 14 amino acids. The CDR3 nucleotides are TGCGCCACCACCCACGGGGGGGGGATGGACGAGCAGTACTTC. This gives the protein CATTHGGGMDEQYF. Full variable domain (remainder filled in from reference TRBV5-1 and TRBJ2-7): KAGVTQTPRYLIKTRGQQVTLSCSPISGHRSVSWYQQTPGQGLQFLFEYFSETQRNKGNFPGRFSGRQFSNSRSEMNVSTLELGDSALYLCATTHGGGMDEQYFGPGTRLTVT.

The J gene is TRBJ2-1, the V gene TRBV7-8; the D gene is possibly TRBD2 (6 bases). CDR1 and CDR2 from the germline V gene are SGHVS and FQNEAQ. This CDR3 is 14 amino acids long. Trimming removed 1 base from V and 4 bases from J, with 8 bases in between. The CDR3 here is CASSLEEGYNEQFF. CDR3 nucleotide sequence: TGTGCCAGCAGCTTAGAGGAGGGATACAATGAGCAGTTCTTC.

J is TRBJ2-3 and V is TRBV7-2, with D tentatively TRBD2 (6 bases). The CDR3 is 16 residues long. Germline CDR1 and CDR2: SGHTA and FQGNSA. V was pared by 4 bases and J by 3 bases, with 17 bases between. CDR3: CASSSTPGLATDTQYF. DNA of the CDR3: TGTGCCAGCAGCTCCACTCCCGGGCTAGCGACAGATACGCAGTATTTT.

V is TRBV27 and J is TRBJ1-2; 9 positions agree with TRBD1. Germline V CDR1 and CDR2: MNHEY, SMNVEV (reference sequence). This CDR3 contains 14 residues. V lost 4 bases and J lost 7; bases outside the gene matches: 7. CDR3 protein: CASSSGQGRAGYTF. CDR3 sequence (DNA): TGTGCCAGCAGTTCTGGACAGGGGAGGGCTGGCTACACCTTC.

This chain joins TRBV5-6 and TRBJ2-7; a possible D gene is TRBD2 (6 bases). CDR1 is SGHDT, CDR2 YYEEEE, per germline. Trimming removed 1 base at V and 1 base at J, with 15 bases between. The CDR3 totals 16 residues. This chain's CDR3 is CASSLKRGAGSYEQYF. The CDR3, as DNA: TGTGCCAGCAGCTTGAAAAGGGGTGCGGGGTCCTACGAGCAGTACTTC.

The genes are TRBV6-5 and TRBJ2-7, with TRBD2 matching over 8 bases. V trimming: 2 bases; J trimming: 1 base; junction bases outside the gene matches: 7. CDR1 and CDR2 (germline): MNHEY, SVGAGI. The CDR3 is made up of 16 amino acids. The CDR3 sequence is CASSYATSGRSYEQYF. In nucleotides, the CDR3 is TGTGCCAGCAGTTACGCGACAAGCGGGAGATCCTACGAGCAGTACTTC.

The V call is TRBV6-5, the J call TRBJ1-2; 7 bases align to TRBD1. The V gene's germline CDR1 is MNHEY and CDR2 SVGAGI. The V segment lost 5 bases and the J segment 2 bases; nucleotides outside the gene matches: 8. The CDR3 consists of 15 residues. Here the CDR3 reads CASSTSGTANYGYTF. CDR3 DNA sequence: TGTGCCAGCAGTACATCCGGGACAGCAAACTATGGCTACACCTTC.

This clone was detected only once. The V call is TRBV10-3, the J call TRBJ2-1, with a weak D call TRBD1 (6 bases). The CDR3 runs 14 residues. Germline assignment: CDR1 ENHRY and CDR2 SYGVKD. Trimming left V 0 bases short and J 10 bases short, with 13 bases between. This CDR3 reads CAISESGGNGEQFF. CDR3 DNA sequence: TGTGCCATCAGTGAGTCAGGGGGTAATGGGGAGCAGTTCTTC.